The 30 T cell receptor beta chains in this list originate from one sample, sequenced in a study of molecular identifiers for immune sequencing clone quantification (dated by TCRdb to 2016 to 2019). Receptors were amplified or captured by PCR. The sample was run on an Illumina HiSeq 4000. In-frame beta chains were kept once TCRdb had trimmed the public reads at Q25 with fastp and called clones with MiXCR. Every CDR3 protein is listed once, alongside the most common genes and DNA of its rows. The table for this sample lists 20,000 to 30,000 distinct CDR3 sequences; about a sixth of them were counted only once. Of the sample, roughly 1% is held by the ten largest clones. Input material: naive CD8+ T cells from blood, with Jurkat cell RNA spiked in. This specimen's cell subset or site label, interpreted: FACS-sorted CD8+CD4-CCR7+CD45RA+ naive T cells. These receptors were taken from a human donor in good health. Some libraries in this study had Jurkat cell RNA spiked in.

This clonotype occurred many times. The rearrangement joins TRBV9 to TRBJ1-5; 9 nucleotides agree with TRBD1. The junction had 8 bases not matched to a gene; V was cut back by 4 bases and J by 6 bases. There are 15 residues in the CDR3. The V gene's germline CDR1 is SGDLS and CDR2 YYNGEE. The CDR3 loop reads CASSQQGASGQPQHF. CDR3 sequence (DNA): TGTGCCAGCAGCCAACAGGGGGCGTCGGGTCAGCCCCAGCATTTT.

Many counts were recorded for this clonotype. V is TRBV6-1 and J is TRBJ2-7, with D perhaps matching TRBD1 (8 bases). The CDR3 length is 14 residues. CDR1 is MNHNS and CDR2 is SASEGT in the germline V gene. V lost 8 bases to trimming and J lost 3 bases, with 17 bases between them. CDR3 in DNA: TGTGCCAGCTTGAGGACAGGGAGGGACTACGAGCAGTACTTC. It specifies CASLRTGRDYEQYF.

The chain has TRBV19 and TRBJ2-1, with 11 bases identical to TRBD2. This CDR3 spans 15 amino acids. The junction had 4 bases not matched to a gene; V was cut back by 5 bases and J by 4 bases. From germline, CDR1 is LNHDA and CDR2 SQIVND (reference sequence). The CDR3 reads CASSAIAGGYNEQFF. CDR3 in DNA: TGTGCCAGTAGTGCCATAGCGGGGGGGTACAATGAGCAGTTCTTC.

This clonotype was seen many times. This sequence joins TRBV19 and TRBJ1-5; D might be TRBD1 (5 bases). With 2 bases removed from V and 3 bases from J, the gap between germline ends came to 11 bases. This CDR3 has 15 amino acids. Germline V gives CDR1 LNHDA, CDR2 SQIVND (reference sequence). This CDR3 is CASSIFGGDNQPQHF. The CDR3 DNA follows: TGTGCCAGTAGTATATTTGGAGGGGACAATCAGCCCCAGCATTTT.

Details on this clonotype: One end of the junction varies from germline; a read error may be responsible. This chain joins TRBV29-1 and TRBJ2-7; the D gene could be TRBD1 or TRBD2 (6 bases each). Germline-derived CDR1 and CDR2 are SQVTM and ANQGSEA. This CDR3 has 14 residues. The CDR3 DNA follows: TGCAACGTTGCAGACGGGGGCCCCCGAGACGAGCAGTACTTC. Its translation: CNVADGGPRDEQYF.

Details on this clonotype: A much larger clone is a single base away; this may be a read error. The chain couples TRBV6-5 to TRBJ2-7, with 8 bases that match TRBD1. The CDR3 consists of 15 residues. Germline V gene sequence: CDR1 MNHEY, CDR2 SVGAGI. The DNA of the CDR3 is TGTGCCTGCAGTCAGTCGGGACAGGCCTTCTACGAGCAGTACTTC. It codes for CACSQSGQAFYEQYF.

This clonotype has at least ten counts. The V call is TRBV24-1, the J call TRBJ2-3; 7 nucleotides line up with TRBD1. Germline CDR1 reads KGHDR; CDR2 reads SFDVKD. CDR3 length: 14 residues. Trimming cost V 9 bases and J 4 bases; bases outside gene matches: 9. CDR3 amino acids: CATSDRVFPDTQYF. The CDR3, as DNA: TGTGCCACCTCTGACAGGGTGTTCCCAGATACGCAGTATTTT.

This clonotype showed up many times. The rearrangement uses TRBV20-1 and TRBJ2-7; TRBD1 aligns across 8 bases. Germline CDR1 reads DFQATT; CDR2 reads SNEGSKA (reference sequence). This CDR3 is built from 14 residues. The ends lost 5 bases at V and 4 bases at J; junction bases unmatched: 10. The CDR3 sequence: CSAGGWDRIYEQYF. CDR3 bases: TGCAGTGCTGGAGGTTGGGACAGGATATACGAGCAGTACTTC.

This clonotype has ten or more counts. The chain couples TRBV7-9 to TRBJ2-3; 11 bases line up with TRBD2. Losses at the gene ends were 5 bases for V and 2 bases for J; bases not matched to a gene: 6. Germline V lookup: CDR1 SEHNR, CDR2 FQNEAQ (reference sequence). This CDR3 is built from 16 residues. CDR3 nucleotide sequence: TGTGCCAGCAGCCCCCAGACTAGCGGGATCACAGATACGCAGTATTTT. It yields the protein CASSPQTSGITDTQYF.

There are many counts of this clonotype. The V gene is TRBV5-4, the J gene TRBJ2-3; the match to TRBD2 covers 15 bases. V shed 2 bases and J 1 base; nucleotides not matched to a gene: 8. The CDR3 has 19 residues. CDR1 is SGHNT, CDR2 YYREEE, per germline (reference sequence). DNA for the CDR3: TGTGCCAGCAGCTTTCCGGGACTAGCGGGGGGAGGGGGCACAGATACGCAGTATTTT. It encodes CASSFPGLAGGGGTDTQYF.

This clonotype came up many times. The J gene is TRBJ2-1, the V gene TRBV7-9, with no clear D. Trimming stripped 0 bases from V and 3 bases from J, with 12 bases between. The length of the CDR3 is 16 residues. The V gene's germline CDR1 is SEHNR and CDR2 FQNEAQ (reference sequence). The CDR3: CASSLARSPIYNEQFF. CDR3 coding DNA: TGTGCCAGCAGCTTAGCACGGTCACCAATCTACAATGAGCAGTTCTTC.

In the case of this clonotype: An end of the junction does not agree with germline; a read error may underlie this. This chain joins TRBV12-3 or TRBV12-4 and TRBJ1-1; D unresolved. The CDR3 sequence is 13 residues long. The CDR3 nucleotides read TGTGCCAGCGGTTTCGGTCCAGGTGTTTTAGCTTTCTTT. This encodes CASGFGPGVLAFF.

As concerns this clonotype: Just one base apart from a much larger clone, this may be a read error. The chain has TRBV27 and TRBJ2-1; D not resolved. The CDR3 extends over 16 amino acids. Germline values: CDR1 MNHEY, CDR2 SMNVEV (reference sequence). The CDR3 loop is CASSSWPTAEYNEQSF. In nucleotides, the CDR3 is TGTGCCAGCAGTTCCTGGCCGACGGCGGAATACAATGAGCAGTCCTTC.

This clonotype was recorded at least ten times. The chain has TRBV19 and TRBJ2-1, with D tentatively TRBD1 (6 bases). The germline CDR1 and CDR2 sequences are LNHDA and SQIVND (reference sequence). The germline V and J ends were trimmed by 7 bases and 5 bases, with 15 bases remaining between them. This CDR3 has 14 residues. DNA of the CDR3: TGTGCCAGTACCCACCCCGGGACACACAATGAGCAGTTCTTC. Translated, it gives CASTHPGTHNEQFF. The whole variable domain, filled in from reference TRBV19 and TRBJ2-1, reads DGGITQSPKYLFRKEGQNVTLSCEQNLNHDAMYWYRQDPGQGLRLIYYSQIVNDFQKGDIAEGYSVSREKKESFPLTVTSAQKNPTAFYLCASTHPGTHNEQFFGPGTRLTVL.

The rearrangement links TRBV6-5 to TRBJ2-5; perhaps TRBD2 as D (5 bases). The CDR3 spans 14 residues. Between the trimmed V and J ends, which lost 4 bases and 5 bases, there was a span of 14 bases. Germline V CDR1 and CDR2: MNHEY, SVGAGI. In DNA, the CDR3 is TGTGCCAGCAGTTTCCAGTGTCCGGGGGAGACCCAGTACTTC. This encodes CASSFQCPGETQYF.

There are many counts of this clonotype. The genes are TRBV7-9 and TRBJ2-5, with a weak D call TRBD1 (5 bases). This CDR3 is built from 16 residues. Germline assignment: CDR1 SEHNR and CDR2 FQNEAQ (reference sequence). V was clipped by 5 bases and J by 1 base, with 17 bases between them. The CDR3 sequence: CASSPETSGFQETQYF. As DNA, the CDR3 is TGTGCCAGCAGCCCCGAGACATCAGGGTTCCAAGAGACCCAGTACTTC.

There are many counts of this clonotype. The CDR3 region has the DNA TGTGCCAGCAGCCCGGGACACCCGCAAGAGACCCAGTACTTC. Its protein product is CASSPGHPQETQYF. The chain is built from TRBV7-6 and TRBJ2-5; D perhaps matches TRBD1 (6 bases). The germline V gene has CDR1 SGHVS and CDR2 FNYEAQ. The V gene lost 5 bases and the J gene lost 2 bases, with 12 bases spanning the gap. This CDR3 is 14 amino acids long.

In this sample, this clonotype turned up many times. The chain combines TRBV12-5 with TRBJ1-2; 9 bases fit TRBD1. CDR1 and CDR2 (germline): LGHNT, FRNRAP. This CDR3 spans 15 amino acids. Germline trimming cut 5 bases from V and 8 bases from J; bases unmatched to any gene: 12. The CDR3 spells CASGLPPGTGRGYTF. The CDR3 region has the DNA TGTGCTAGTGGTCTGCCTCCCGGGACAGGGAGAGGCTACACCTTC.

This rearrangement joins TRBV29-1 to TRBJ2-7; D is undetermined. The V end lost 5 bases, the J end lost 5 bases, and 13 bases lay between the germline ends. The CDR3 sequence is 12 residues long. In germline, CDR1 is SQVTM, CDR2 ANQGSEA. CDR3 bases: TGCAGCGTTACGAGGTGCCGCCACGAGCAGTACTTC. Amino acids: CSVTRCRHEQYF.

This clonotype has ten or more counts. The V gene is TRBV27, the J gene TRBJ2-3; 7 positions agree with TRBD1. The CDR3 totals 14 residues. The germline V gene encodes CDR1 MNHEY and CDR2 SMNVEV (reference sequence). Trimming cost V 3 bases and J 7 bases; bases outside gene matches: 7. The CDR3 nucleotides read TGTGCCAGCAGTTTCGGGACAGCCAAACATACGCAGTATTTT. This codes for CASSFGTAKHTQYF.

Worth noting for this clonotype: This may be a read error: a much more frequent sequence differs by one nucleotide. The CDR3: CSAKGPAGGGPYNEQFF. The CDR3 DNA reads as TGCAGCGCAAAAGGACCAGCGGGAGGGGGTCCCTACAATGAGCAGTTCTTC. The gene calls are TRBV20-1 and TRBJ2-1; the match to TRBD2 covers 10 bases. Germline V gene lookup returns CDR1 DFQATT and CDR2 SNEGSKA (reference sequence). The length of the CDR3 is 17 residues.

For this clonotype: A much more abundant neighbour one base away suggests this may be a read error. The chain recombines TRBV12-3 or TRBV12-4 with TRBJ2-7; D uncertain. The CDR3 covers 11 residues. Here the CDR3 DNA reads TGTGCCAGCAGTTTACTGAGCGAGCGGTACTTC. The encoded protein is CASSLLSERYF.

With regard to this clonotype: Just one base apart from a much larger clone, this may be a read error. The CDR3 DNA follows: TGTGCCAGCAGTTATCGAGAGTATGAGCAGCTCTTC. This codes for CASSYREYEQLF. The chain joins TRBV6-2 or TRBV6-3 to TRBJ2-1; D remains unclear. The CDR3 loop spans 12 amino acids. The germline V gene has CDR1 MNHEY and CDR2 SVGEGT.

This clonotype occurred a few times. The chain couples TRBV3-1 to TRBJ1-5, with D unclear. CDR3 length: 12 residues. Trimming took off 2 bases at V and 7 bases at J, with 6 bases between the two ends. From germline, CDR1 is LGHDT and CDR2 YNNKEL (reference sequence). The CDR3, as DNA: TGTGCCAGCAGCCAAAGGAGACAGCCCCAGCATTTT. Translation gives CASSQRRQPQHF.

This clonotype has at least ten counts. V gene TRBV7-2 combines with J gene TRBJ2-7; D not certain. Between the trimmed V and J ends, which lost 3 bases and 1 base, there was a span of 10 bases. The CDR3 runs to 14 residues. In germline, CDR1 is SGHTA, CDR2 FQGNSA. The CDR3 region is CASSFLGPSYEQYF. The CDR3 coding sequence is TGTGCCAGCAGCTTTCTCGGGCCGTCCTACGAGCAGTACTTC. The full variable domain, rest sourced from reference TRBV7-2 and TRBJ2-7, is GAGVSQSPSNKVTEKGKDVELRCDPISGHTALYWYRQSLGQGLEFLIYFQGNSAPDKSGLPSDRFSAERTGGSVSTLTIQRTQQEDSAVYLCASSFLGPSYEQYFGPGTRLTVT.

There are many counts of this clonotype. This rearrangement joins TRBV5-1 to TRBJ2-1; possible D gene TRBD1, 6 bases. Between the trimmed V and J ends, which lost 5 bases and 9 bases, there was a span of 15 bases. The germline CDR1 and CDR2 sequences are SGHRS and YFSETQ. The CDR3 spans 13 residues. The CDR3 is CASSRTGYGEQFF. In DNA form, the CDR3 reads TGCGCCAGCAGTCGTACAGGGTATGGTGAGCAGTTCTTC. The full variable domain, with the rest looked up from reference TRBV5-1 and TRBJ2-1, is KAGVTQTPRYLIKTRGQQVTLSCSPISGHRSVSWYQQTPGQGLQFLFEYFSETQRNKGNFPGRFSGRQFSNSRSEMNVSTLELGDSALYLCASSRTGYGEQFFGPGTRLTVL.

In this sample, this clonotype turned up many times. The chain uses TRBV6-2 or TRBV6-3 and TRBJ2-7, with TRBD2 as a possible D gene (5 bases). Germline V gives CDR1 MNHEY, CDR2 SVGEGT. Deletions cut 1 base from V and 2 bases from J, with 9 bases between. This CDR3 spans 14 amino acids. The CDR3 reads CASSYWQRPYEQYF. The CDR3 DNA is TGTGCCAGCAGTTACTGGCAGCGGCCCTACGAGCAGTACTTC.

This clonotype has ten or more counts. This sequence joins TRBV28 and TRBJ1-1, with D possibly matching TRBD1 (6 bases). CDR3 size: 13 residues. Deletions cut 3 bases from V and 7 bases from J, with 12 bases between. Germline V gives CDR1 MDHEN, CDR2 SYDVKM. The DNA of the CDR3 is TGTGCCAGCAGTTTTCGGGGGCGGGATGAAGCTTTCTTT. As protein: CASSFRGRDEAFF.

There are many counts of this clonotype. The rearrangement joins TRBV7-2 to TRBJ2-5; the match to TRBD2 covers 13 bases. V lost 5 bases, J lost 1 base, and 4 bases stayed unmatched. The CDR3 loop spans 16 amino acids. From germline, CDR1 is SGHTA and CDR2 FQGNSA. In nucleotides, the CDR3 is TGTGCCAGCAGCCACGGGACTAGCGGGGTCCAAGAGACCCAGTACTTC. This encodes CASSHGTSGVQETQYF.

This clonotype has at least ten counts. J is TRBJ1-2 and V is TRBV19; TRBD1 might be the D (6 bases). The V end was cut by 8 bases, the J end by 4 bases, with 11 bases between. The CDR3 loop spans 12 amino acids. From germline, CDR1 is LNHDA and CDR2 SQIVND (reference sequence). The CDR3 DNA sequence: TGTGCCAGTTTGAAGGGGGGCTATGGCTACACCTTC. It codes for CASLKGGYGYTF. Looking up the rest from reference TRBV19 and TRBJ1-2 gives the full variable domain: DGGITQSPKYLFRKEGQNVTLSCEQNLNHDAMYWYRQDPGQGLRLIYYSQIVNDFQKGDIAEGYSVSREKKESFPLTVTSAQKNPTAFYLCASLKGGYGYTFGSGTRLTVV.